The 23 T cell receptor beta chains in this list originate from one sample, sequenced in a study of T cell responses to AZD1222 COVID-19 vaccine. TCRdb's table, derived via immunoSEQ multiplex PCR, lists solely in-frame clones and lacks some. The table has 180,000 or so clones, about 95% seen once. The material was peripheral blood, obtained on day 0 of AZD1222 vaccination. The receptor source for this set is an adult in good health.

V is TRBV6-4 and J is TRBJ2-2; 8 bases are a match to TRBD1. The CDR3 sequence is 14 residues long. V was clipped by 8 bases and J by 1 base; unmatched bases: 3. Germline V gene data show CDR1 as MRHNA and CDR2 as SNTAGT. The CDR3 coding sequence is TGTGCCAGCTCCGGGACAGGGAACACCGGGGAGCTGTTTTTT. Translation gives CASSGTGNTGELFF.

The chain employs TRBV7-8 and TRBJ2-1; either TRBD1 or TRBD2 may fit D (5 bases each). CDR1 is SGHVS, CDR2 FQNEAQ, per germline. V was shortened by 5 bases and J by 2 bases, with 7 bases between the two germline ends. The CDR3 is 13 amino acids. The DNA for the CDR3 is TGTGCCAGCAGCGGGACCACCTACAATGAGCAGTTCTTC. It specifies CASSGTTYNEQFF. Drawing the rest from reference TRBV7-8 and TRBJ2-1, the complete variable domain is GAGVSQSPRYKVAKRGQDVALRCDPISGHVSLFWYQQALGQGPEFLTYFQNEAQLDKSGLPSDRFFAERPEGSVSTLKIQRTQQEDSAVYLCASSGTTYNEQFFGPGTRLTVL.

The rearrangement uses TRBV4-2 and TRBJ2-7, with TRBD2 identical over 12 bases. From germline, CDR1 is LGHNA and CDR2 YNFKEQ. The CDR3 loop spans 16 amino acids. The V segment lost 3 bases and the J segment 4 bases; nucleotides outside the gene matches: 7. The CDR3 nucleotides are TGTGCCAGCAGCCACCGCACTAGCGGGAGGAAATACGAGCAGTACTTC. Encoded protein: CASSHRTSGRKYEQYF.

V usage is TRBV29-1 and J usage is TRBJ1-1; maybe TRBD1 (6 bases). CDR1 is SQVTM, CDR2 ANQGSEA, per germline. Between the trimmed V and J ends, which lost 7 bases and 3 bases, there was a span of 18 bases. The CDR3 has 14 amino acids. The CDR3 DNA is TGCAGCGCCGGGGGGGGCAGGTCGGACACTGAAGCTTTCTTT. Its protein is CSAGGGRSDTEAFF.

V gene TRBV5-5 combines with J gene TRBJ1-4, with D tentatively TRBD1 (6 bases). The CDR3 sequence is 14 residues long. CDR1 is SGHKS and CDR2 is YYEKEE in the germline V gene (reference sequence). The V end lost 2 bases, the J end lost 7 bases, and 12 bases lay between the germline ends. The CDR3 DNA reads as TGTGCCAGCAGCTTTAGAGGGGGTTTTGAAAAACTGTTTTTT. Amino acid sequence: CASSFRGGFEKLFF.

The chain carries TRBV9 and TRBJ2-2; D is possibly TRBD1 or TRBD2 (5 bases each). The germline V gene has CDR1 SGDLS and CDR2 YYNGEE. V was pared by 0 bases and J by 5 bases, with 14 bases between. The CDR3 is 16 residues long. The CDR3 loop reads CASSVGGPPRTGELFF. The CDR3 DNA reads TGTGCCAGCAGCGTAGGGGGACCGCCCCGAACCGGGGAGCTGTTTTTT.

The chain uses TRBV24-1 and TRBJ1-2; no definite D call. This CDR3 spans 11 amino acids. The V gene's germline CDR1 is KGHDR and CDR2 SFDVKD. The V and J ends lost 5 bases and 0 bases respectively, with 0 bases between them. CDR3 DNA sequence: TGTGCCACCAGTGCTAACTATGGCTACACCTTC. As protein: CATSANYGYTF.

The rearrangement joins TRBV21-1 to TRBJ2-2. TRBV21-1 is tagged as a pseudogene. There are 15 residues in the CDR3. The CDR3: CASSKAPEHTGELFF. CDR3 DNA sequence: TGTGCCAGCAGCAAAGCCCCAGAGCACACCGGGGAGCTGTTTTTT.

The chain is built from TRBV6-4 and TRBJ2-1, with 9 bases identical to TRBD2. CDR1 is MRHNA and CDR2 is SNTAGT in the germline V gene. The CDR3 totals 16 residues. Trimming took 2 bases from V and 6 from J; bases not matched to a gene: 8. CDR3 in DNA: TGTGCCAGCAGTGACCACGGGACTAGCTTGCTCAATGAGCAGTTCTTC. Protein sequence: CASSDHGTSLLNEQFF.

This chain links TRBV2 with TRBJ2-1; D call uncertain. The CDR3 is 12 residues long. Germline V gives CDR1 SNHLY, CDR2 FYNNEI. Trimming pared 7 bases from V and 5 bases from J, leaving 9 bases between. The CDR3 spells CASNPLNNEQFF. Here the CDR3 DNA reads TGTGCCAGCAATCCCTTAAACAATGAGCAGTTCTTC.

The chain couples TRBV5-6 to TRBJ1-2, with TRBD1 matching over 10 bases. V dropped 6 bases and J dropped 6; count of bases not matched to a gene: 8. Germline assignment: CDR1 SGHDT and CDR2 YYEEEE. CDR3 length equals 14 residues. CDR3 amino acids: CASTKTGGSHGYTF. As DNA, the CDR3 is TGTGCCAGCACCAAGACAGGGGGCTCGCATGGCTACACCTTC. The entire variable domain, with the rest obtained from reference TRBV5-6 and TRBJ1-2, is as follows: DAGVTQSPTHLIKTRGQQVTLRCSPKSGHDTVSWYQQALGQGPQFIFQYYEEEERQRGNFPDRFSGHQFPNYSSELNVNALLLGDSALYLCASTKTGGSHGYTFGSGTRLTVV.

The DNA for the CDR3 is TGTGCCAGCAGCACCCAAGACAGGGCCAACCAGCCCCAGCATTTT. It encodes CASSTQDRANQPQHF. The chain combines TRBV7-8 with TRBJ1-5; 7 bases align to TRBD1. The junction had 11 bases not matched to a gene; V was cut back by 5 bases and J by 7 bases. The CDR3 covers 15 residues. In germline, CDR1 is SGHVS, CDR2 FQNEAQ.

The chain is built from TRBV29-1 and TRBJ1-5; possible D gene TRBD1, 6 bases. The germline V gene has CDR1 SQVTM and CDR2 ANQGSEA. V lost 4 bases, J lost 3 bases, and 10 bases lay in between. This CDR3 comprises 13 residues. CDR3: CSVGRDNNQPQHF. Here the CDR3 DNA reads TGCAGCGTTGGACGGGACAACAATCAGCCCCAGCATTTT.

The chain combines TRBV7-2 with TRBJ1-1, with D hard to call. CDR3 length: 12 residues. Per germline, CDR1 SGHTA and CDR2 FQGNSA. V lost 6 bases and J lost 5, with 10 bases in between. As DNA, the CDR3 is TGTGCCAGCAGGACCCTAGGGACTGAAGCTTTCTTT. This gives the protein CASRTLGTEAFF.

The rearrangement links TRBV10-3 to TRBJ1-1; D not resolved. The CDR3 runs to 14 residues. In germline, CDR1 is ENHRY, CDR2 SYGVKD. V was clipped by 2 bases and J by 2 bases, with 9 bases between them. In DNA, the CDR3 is TGTGCCATCAGTGAGGGAAGCTTAAACACTGAAGCTTTCTTT. It codes for CAISEGSLNTEAFF.

This chain joins TRBV4-1 and TRBJ2-1, with 9 bases fitting TRBD2. In germline, CDR1 is MGHRA, CDR2 YSYEKL. The J segment lost 5 bases and the V segment lost 0 bases, leaving 5 bases of the junction unmatched. CDR3 length equals 16 residues. This chain's CDR3 is CASSQDRGLADNEQFF. CDR3 sequence (DNA): TGCGCCAGCAGCCAAGATCGGGGACTAGCAGACAATGAGCAGTTCTTC.

This chain joins TRBV6-5 and TRBJ1-5, with D possibly being TRBD1 (5 bases). Trimming took 6 bases from V and 0 from J, leaving 12 bases between them. CDR3 length: 15 residues. Germline V lookup: CDR1 MNHEY, CDR2 SVGAGI. Here the CDR3 DNA reads TGTGCCAGCAGCAGGACACCAGATAGCAATCAGCCCCAGCATTTT. It translates to CASSRTPDSNQPQHF.

The chain couples TRBV28 to TRBJ2-7; D perhaps matches TRBD2 (6 bases). CDR1 is MDHEN and CDR2 is SYDVKM in the germline V gene. V was pared by 7 bases and J by 0 bases, with 16 bases between. This CDR3 region has 15 residues. The CDR3: CASTPTGDFSYEQYF. The CDR3 nucleotides are TGTGCCAGCACCCCCACCGGGGACTTCTCCTACGAGCAGTACTTC.

The chain has TRBV19 and TRBJ1-4; TRBD1 agrees at 9 bases. The ends lost 3 bases at V and 7 bases at J; junction bases unmatched: 9. There are 16 residues in the CDR3. Germline lookup yields CDR1 LNHDA and CDR2 SQIVND (reference sequence). CDR3 region: CASSIDGTGILEKLFF. The CDR3 bases are TGTGCCAGTAGTATTGACGGGACAGGGATCCTTGAAAAACTGTTTTTT.

For the CDR3, the DNA is TGTGCCAGCAGTTTTTTTAACAATCAGCCCCAGCATTTT. Amino acid sequence: CASSFFNNQPQHF. The gene calls are TRBV12-3 or TRBV12-4 and TRBJ1-5; D remains ambiguous. The CDR3 totals 13 residues. V shed 3 bases and J shed 3 bases, with 6 bases lying between them.

The rearrangement uses TRBV24-1 and TRBJ1-5; D call uncertain. With 7 bases removed from V and 9 bases from J, the gap between germline ends came to 21 bases. The CDR3 has 15 residues. Germline CDR1 and CDR2: KGHDR and SFDVKD. The CDR3 DNA is TGTGCCACCAGCAGTGGGGAGGTCGCTTTTCCGCCCCAGCATTTT. This codes for CATSSGEVAFPPQHF.

The CDR3 sequence is CASRGGLLGNTEAFF. The CDR3 region has the DNA TGTGCCAGTAGAGGGGGACTACTAGGGAACACTGAAGCTTTCTTT. The chain has TRBV19 and TRBJ1-1; TRBD1 might be the D (6 bases). This CDR3 has 15 amino acids. Looked up from germline, CDR1 is LNHDA and CDR2 is SQIVND (reference sequence). V dropped 6 bases and J dropped 1 base, with 15 bases sitting between them.

The V gene is TRBV12-3 or TRBV12-4, the J gene TRBJ2-2; D ambiguous. This CDR3 has 13 residues. Trimming pared 6 bases from V and 5 bases from J, leaving 10 bases between. Here the CDR3 reads CASRATVTGELFF. In nucleotides, the CDR3 is TGTGCCAGCAGGGCGACGGTTACCGGGGAGCTGTTTTTT.